These 32 T cell receptor beta chains originate from one sample sequenced in a study of regulatory T cells in long-lasting Graves disease. The authors built TCR beta libraries using iRepertoire HTBI primers and Arm-PCR of CDR3 regions. One entry per CDR3 protein, called by TCRdb with MiXCR from the multiplex PCR reads. The sample comprises 390,000 or so distinct CDR3 sequences, roughly 24% of which are singletons, and under 35% rests with the top ten. This sample's time point: persistent/refractory GD, antithyroid drugs over 5 years with positive TRAb. PBMC-derived RNA was used for the TCR library. This specimen consisted of peripheral blood mononuclear cells (PBMCs), obtained when the disease was refractory, from a patient treated with antithyroid drugs. The receptors originated from a woman in her forties with Graves disease.

This clonotype showed up just a few times. The chain carries TRBV20-1 and TRBJ2-7; the D is unclear. This CDR3 contains 15 residues. From germline, CDR1 is DFQATT and CDR2 SNEGSKA (reference sequence). The V gene lost 3 bases and the J gene lost 3 bases, with 18 bases spanning the gap. CDR3 protein: CSARGGRHLLYEQYF. Here the CDR3 DNA reads TGCAGTGCTAGGGGCGGTAGACACCTACTCTACGAGCAGTACTTC.

This sequence joins TRBV19 and TRBJ1-1; tentatively, D is TRBD1 (5 bases). The CDR3 consists of 15 residues. V lost 3 bases and J 5 bases, leaving 16 bases between the germline ends. The germline V gene has CDR1 LNHDA and CDR2 SQIVND (reference sequence). CDR3 sequence (DNA): TGTGCCAGTAGTATTCTTTACCGGGGGAGGACTGAAGCTTTCTTT. Encoded protein: CASSILYRGRTEAFF.

This clonotype showed up many times. The rearrangement links TRBV28 to TRBJ2-2; tentatively, D is TRBD2 (6 bases). With 5 bases removed from V and 8 bases from J, the gap between germline ends came to 24 bases. The CDR3 extends over 17 amino acids. Germline V gives CDR1 MDHEN, CDR2 SYDVKM. CDR3 sequence reads: CASSPPFGGGGTGELFF. In DNA, the CDR3 is TGTGCCAGCAGTCCGCCTTTCGGTGGTGGGGGGACGGGGGAGCTGTTTTTT.

This chain links TRBV19 with TRBJ2-1; 10 bases map to TRBD1. There are 13 residues in the CDR3. Germline trimming cut 5 bases from V and 8 bases from J; bases unmatched to any gene: 3. Germline CDR1 is LNHDA and CDR2 is SQIVND (reference sequence). Here the CDR3 reads CASSLDRGDEQFF. CDR3 nucleotides: TGTGCCAGTAGTTTGGACAGGGGGGATGAGCAGTTCTTC.

The chain has TRBV13 and TRBJ1-5; possible D gene TRBD1, 6 bases. Germline V lookup: CDR1 PRHDT, CDR2 FYEKMQ (reference sequence). The CDR3 length is 16 residues. V was trimmed by 3 bases and J by 1 base, leaving 13 bases between them. The CDR3: CASSLSGTRSNQPQHF. The CDR3 region has the DNA TGTGCCAGCAGCTTGAGCGGGACAAGGAGCAATCAGCCCCAGCATTTT. Full variable domain (remainder filled in from reference TRBV13 and TRBJ1-5): AAGVIQSPRHLIKEKRETATLKCYPIPRHDTVYWYQQGPGQDPQFLISFYEKMQSDKGSIPDRFSAQQFSDYHSELNMSSLELGDSALYFCASSLSGTRSNQPQHFGDGTRLSIL.

There are a few counts of this clonotype. This sequence joins TRBV28 and TRBJ1-4; D ambiguous. CDR3 length equals 13 residues. Trimming stripped 2 bases from V and 10 bases from J, with 11 bases between. Germline-derived CDR1 and CDR2 are MDHEN and SYDVKM. The CDR3 region has the DNA TGTGCCAGCAGTTTAACCGACGCTGGAAAACTGTTTTTT. This translates into CASSLTDAGKLFF.

This clonotype was counted between two and nine times. This sequence joins TRBV30 and TRBJ2-2; maybe TRBD2 (6 bases). Trimming cost V 3 bases and J 5 bases, with 16 bases left between them. The CDR3 spans 15 residues. The germline CDR1 and CDR2 sequences are GTSNPN and SVGIG (reference sequence). CDR3 region: CAWRVKGGRTGELFF. The CDR3 DNA sequence: TGTGCCTGGAGGGTGAAGGGAGGTAGAACCGGGGAGCTGTTTTTT.

The chain couples TRBV18 to TRBJ1-4, with D unresolved. The CDR3 runs 13 residues. V was trimmed by 3 bases and J by 7 bases, leaving 9 bases between them. The germline V gene has CDR1 KGHSH and CDR2 LQKENI. The CDR3 loop is CASSPPSSEKLFF. CDR3 sequence (DNA): TGTGCCAGCTCACCCCCGTCGAGTGAAAAACTGTTTTTT.

The gene calls are TRBV6-1 and TRBJ2-7; the match to TRBD1 covers 9 bases. The V gene's germline CDR1 is MNHNS and CDR2 SASEGT. V dropped 7 bases and J dropped 3; count of bases not matched to a gene: 7. The CDR3 is 14 residues long. The CDR3 spells CASNRRGQGYEQYF. The CDR3 coding sequence is TGTGCCAGCAACCGCCGGGGACAGGGCTACGAGCAGTACTTC.

This clonotype was seen repeatedly, ten times or more. The chain employs TRBV6-2 or TRBV6-3 and TRBJ2-2; no clear D gene. This CDR3 region has 14 residues. Germline V gene lookup returns CDR1 MNHEY and CDR2 SVGEGT. V dropped 2 bases and J dropped 1 base, with 5 bases sitting between them. Here the CDR3 reads CASSYLKNTGELFF. The CDR3 nucleotides are TGTGCCAGCAGTTACCTTAAGAACACCGGGGAGCTGTTTTTT.

J is TRBJ1-3 and V is TRBV7-2, with D uncertain. V gave up 6 bases and J gave up 2 bases, with 17 bases separating them. CDR3 size: 16 residues. Germline CDR1 reads SGHTA; CDR2 reads FQGNSA. This chain's CDR3 is CASSSQDFLAGNTIYF. The CDR3 region has the DNA TGTGCCAGCAGTTCCCAGGACTTTTTGGCTGGAAACACCATATATTTT. The whole variable domain, filled in from reference TRBV7-2 and TRBJ1-3, reads GAGVSQSPSNKVTEKGKDVELRCDPISGHTALYWYRQSLGQGLEFLIYFQGNSAPDKSGLPSDRFSAERTGGSVSTLTIQRTQQEDSAVYLCASSSQDFLAGNTIYFGEGSWLTVV.

This clonotype appeared many times. Here the CDR3 reads CASRTLGLAGVRKNIQYF. In nucleotides, the CDR3 is TGTGCCAGCCGAACCTTAGGACTAGCGGGAGTTCGCAAAAACATTCAGTACTTC. The V call is TRBV28, the J call TRBJ2-4; the match to TRBD2 covers 13 bases. The CDR3 runs 18 residues. V trimming: 8 bases; J trimming: 3 bases; junction bases outside the gene matches: 13. Germline V CDR1 and CDR2: MDHEN, SYDVKM.

For the CDR3, the DNA is TGTGCCAGCAGTTTTGGTTTTTGGACAGGGCGTCGGGGCTACACCTTC. Encoded protein: CASSFGFWTGRRGYTF. The J gene is TRBJ1-2, the V gene TRBV28; 8 nucleotides match TRBD1. The CDR3 extends over 16 amino acids. The V gene end was trimmed by 3 bases and the J gene end by 8 bases; junction bases not matched to a gene: 14. CDR1 is MDHEN, CDR2 SYDVKM, per germline.

In its sample, this clonotype was seen many times. The V gene is TRBV10-3, the J gene TRBJ2-7, with D perhaps being TRBD1 or TRBD2 (5 bases each). This CDR3 is built from 14 residues. The germline V and J ends were trimmed by 7 bases and 2 bases, with 15 bases remaining between them. Looked up from germline, CDR1 is ENHRY and CDR2 is SYGVKD. The CDR3 region has the DNA TGTGCCATCAACGAAGCCGGGGCCGCCTACGAGCAGTACTTC. Translation gives CAINEAGAAYEQYF.

Many counts were recorded for this clonotype. The chain carries TRBV20-1 and TRBJ2-3; 12 bases align to TRBD2. After removal of 6 bases from V and 4 bases from J, the junction contained 8 bases not matched to a gene. The CDR3 is made up of 15 amino acids. Germline loops: CDR1 DFQATT, CDR2 SNEGSKA (reference sequence). The CDR3 reads CSASRLAGVADTQYF. The CDR3 DNA is TGCAGTGCCAGTAGACTAGCGGGAGTCGCAGATACGCAGTATTTT.

This clonotype was seen many times. The J gene is TRBJ2-7, the V gene TRBV27; TRBD2 agrees at 12 bases. J lost 0 bases, V lost 5 bases, and 2 bases had no gene match. The CDR3 totals 15 residues. The germline gives CDR1 MNHEY, CDR2 SMNVEV (reference sequence). The DNA of the CDR3 is TGTGCCAGCAGTCAACTAGCGGGAGGCTCCTACGAGCAGTACTTC. Its translation is CASSQLAGGSYEQYF.

This clonotype has ten or more counts. The chain uses TRBV20-1 and TRBJ2-2, with D hard to call. The CDR3 has 14 residues. Germline V gene sequence: CDR1 DFQATT, CDR2 SNEGSKA (reference sequence). Between the trimmed V and J ends, which lost 3 bases and 0 bases, there was a span of 8 bases. CDR3 in DNA: TGCAGTGCTAGTGGCTCCACGAACACCGGGGAGCTGTTTTTT. Translated, it gives CSASGSTNTGELFF.

This clonotype was counted many times. The genes are TRBV6-1 and TRBJ2-7; the match to TRBD2 covers 7 bases. Germline values: CDR1 MNHNS, CDR2 SASEGT. J lost 4 bases, V lost 2 bases, and 17 bases had no gene match. The CDR3 is 18 amino acids. CDR3 sequence (DNA): TGTGCCAGCAGTGAATACGGAGGCGGACTAGGGCGGGGTTACGAGCAGTACTTC. Its protein product is CASSEYGGGLGRGYEQYF.

This clonotype was picked up many times. This rearrangement joins TRBV7-2 to TRBJ2-5, with a weak D call TRBD2 (6 bases). This CDR3 contains 16 residues. Trimming pared 4 bases from V and 5 bases from J, leaving 20 bases between. Germline V gene lookup returns CDR1 SGHTA and CDR2 FQGNSA. The CDR3 loop is CASSSPGDSGLETQYF. The CDR3 DNA sequence: TGTGCCAGCAGCTCCCCCGGGGATAGCGGCTTGGAGACCCAGTACTTC.

This clonotype was picked up many times. The rearrangement uses TRBV12-3 or TRBV12-4 and TRBJ2-7, with 8 positions matching TRBD2. This CDR3 comprises 14 residues. With V trimmed by 2 bases and J by 2 bases, 2 bases remained unmatched. Written as DNA, the CDR3 is TGTGCCAGCAGTTTAAGTAGCGGGGCCTACGAGCAGTACTTC. Amino acid sequence: CASSLSSGAYEQYF.

The chain links TRBV3-1 to TRBJ1-1; D not certain. From germline, CDR1 is LGHDT and CDR2 YNNKEL (reference sequence). This CDR3 region has 16 residues. V was cut by 4 bases and J by 0 bases, with 15 bases left in between. CDR3 residues: CASSPMWAVLNTEAFF. In DNA form, the CDR3 reads TGTGCCAGCAGCCCCATGTGGGCAGTACTGAACACTGAAGCTTTCTTT.

Details on this clonotype: This sequence is one base from a far larger clone and is likely a read error. J is TRBJ2-4 and V is TRBV6-5; D not resolved. Germline CDR1 is MNHEY and CDR2 is SVGAGI. CDR3 length: 10 residues. This CDR3 reads CAGSSFRLRF. CDR3 bases: TGTGCCGGCAGCTCTTTTAGATTGAGGTTC.

About this clonotype itself: Just one base apart from a much larger clone, this may be a read error. The rearrangement uses TRBV20-1 and TRBJ2-2; 11 bases are a match to TRBD1. The germline CDR1 and CDR2 sequences are DFQATT and SNEGSKA (reference sequence). The CDR3 extends over 14 amino acids. Trimming removed 4 bases from V and 7 bases from J; junction bases left unmatched: 5. The CDR3 region is CSATRTGGFGELFF. The CDR3 region has the DNA TGCAGTGCTACTCGGACAGGGGGCTTCGGGGAGCTGTTTTTT.

The rearrangement uses TRBV29-1 and TRBJ2-5, with D unresolved. Trimming removed 2 bases at V and 2 bases at J, with 12 bases between. The V gene's germline CDR1 is SQVTM and CDR2 ANQGSEA. The CDR3 contains 14 residues. CDR3 residues: CSVELTLKQETQYF. As DNA, the CDR3 is TGCAGCGTTGAATTGACCCTGAAGCAAGAGACCCAGTACTTC. The full variable domain, in which reference TRBV29-1 and TRBJ2-5 provide the parts outside the CDR3, is SAVISQKPSRDICQRGTSLTIQCQVDSQVTMMFWYRQQPGQSLTLIATANQGSEATYESGFVIDKFPISRPNLTFSTLTVSNMSPEDSSIYLCSVELTLKQETQYFGPGTRLLVL.

This clonotype was picked up many times. This sequence joins TRBV6-2 or TRBV6-3 and TRBJ2-7, with unresolved D. The length of the CDR3 is 13 residues. Germline V gives CDR1 MNHEY, CDR2 SVGEGT. V gave up 4 bases and J gave up 5 bases, with 12 bases separating them. This CDR3 reads CASSFVGTNEQYF. DNA of the CDR3: TGTGCCAGCAGTTTTGTTGGTACGAACGAGCAGTACTTC.

This clonotype was recorded at least ten times. The germline gene is not matched at one end of the junction; a read error may be the cause. The chain links TRBV4-1 to TRBJ2-5, with D perhaps being TRBD1 or TRBD2 (5 bases each). Germline V lookup: CDR1 MGHRA, CDR2 YSYEKL. The CDR3 is made up of 15 amino acids. This CDR3 is CASSQPGTSQETQYF. CDR3 nucleotide sequence: TGTGCCAGCAGCCAACCTGGGACCTCCCAAGAGACCCAGTACTTC.

This clonotype was picked up many times. V and J are TRBV20-1 and TRBJ2-7; 9 positions match TRBD2. The CDR3 spans 14 residues. Germline values: CDR1 DFQATT, CDR2 SNEGSKA (reference sequence). The V and J ends lost 3 bases and 2 bases, in that order; junction bases with no gene match: 5. CDR3 in DNA: TGCAGTGCTAGGCAGGTAGCGGGAGCCTACGAGCAGTACTTC. Its translation: CSARQVAGAYEQYF.

This chain connects TRBV5-1 to TRBJ2-7, with D possibly called TRBD1 or TRBD2 (5 bases each). V was cut by 0 bases and J by 6 bases, with 19 bases left in between. Germline V CDR1 and CDR2: SGHRS, YFSETQ. This CDR3 spans 16 amino acids. CDR3 bases: TGCGCCAGCAGCTTGGTTGTGGACGGGGCTGGGGCCGAGCAGTACTTC. This codes for CASSLVVDGAGAEQYF.

The chain links TRBV5-1 to TRBJ1-1, with D possibly TRBD1 on 6 matching bases. Germline CDR1 is SGHRS and CDR2 is YFSETQ. V shed 3 bases and J shed 5 bases, with 8 bases lying between them. This CDR3 has 12 residues. The CDR3 loop is CASSYTGTEAFF. CDR3 sequence (DNA): TGCGCCAGCAGCTATACAGGGACTGAAGCTTTCTTT.

This chain links TRBV11-2 with TRBJ2-1, with D uncertain. V lost 3 bases to trimming and J lost 10 bases, with 19 bases between them. Germline CDR1 reads SGHAT; CDR2 reads FQNNGV. This CDR3 spans 15 amino acids. For the CDR3, the DNA is TGTGCCAGCAGCTTGCACGTAATGGACGGCGTGGAGCAGTTCTTC. Protein product: CASSLHVMDGVEQFF.

The chain carries TRBV19 and TRBJ2-6; possible D gene TRBD1, 6 bases. The germline CDR1 and CDR2 sequences are LNHDA and SQIVND (reference sequence). CDR3 size: 21 residues. Trimming took 6 bases from V and 0 from J, leaving 27 bases between them. The CDR3 region has the DNA TGTGCCAGTAGCCGGAGCCCCAAGGGACAACTAATCCACTCTGGGGCCAACGTCCTGACTTTC. This codes for CASSRSPKGQLIHSGANVLTF.

This clonotype has a count of ten or more. V usage is TRBV11-2 and J usage is TRBJ2-7; 7 nucleotides match TRBD2. V was pared by 5 bases and J by 2 bases, with 12 bases of the junction left unmatched. This CDR3 contains 16 residues. Germline V lookup: CDR1 SGHAT, CDR2 FQNNGV. Here the CDR3 reads CASSVTTASGTYEQYF. CDR3 DNA sequence: TGTGCCAGCAGCGTCACAACCGCTAGCGGTACCTACGAGCAGTACTTC.